Sequencing of this T cell receptor beta chain was carried out in a study of blood T cell repertoires in COVID-19. This CDR3 is built from 15 residues. V shed 0 bases and J shed 9 bases, with 14 bases lying between them. Looked up from germline, CDR1 is KGHDR and CDR2 is SFDVKD. Per the original data handling: Reference gene primer amplification in the assay estimated nucleated cell counts. Generated by immunoSEQ multiplex PCR, the TCRdb table keeps only in-frame clones and is missing some. D and trimming come from the DNA, and the V and J calls and clone size come from that table. The sample consists of fewer than 300,000 clones, less than 85% of them appearing once.

This chain uses TRBV24-1 with TRBJ2-4; weak D call: TRBD1 (6 bases). This TCR derives from a woman aged 70-85 years with active or convalescent COVID-19. The material sequenced was peripheral blood. This CDR3 is CATSDLGDKGGIQYF. CDR3 DNA sequence: TGTGCCACCAGTGATTTGGGGGACAAAGGGGGCATTCAGTACTTC.